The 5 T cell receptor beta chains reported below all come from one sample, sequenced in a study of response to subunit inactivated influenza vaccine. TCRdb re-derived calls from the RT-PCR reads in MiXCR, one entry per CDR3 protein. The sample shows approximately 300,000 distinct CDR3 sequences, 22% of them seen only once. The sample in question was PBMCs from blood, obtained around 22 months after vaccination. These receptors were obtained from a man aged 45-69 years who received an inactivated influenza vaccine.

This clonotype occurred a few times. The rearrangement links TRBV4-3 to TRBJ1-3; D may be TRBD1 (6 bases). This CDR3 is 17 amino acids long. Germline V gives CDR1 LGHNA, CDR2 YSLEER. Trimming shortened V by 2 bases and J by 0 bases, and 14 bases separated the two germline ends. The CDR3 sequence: CASSQTRDIYSGNTIYF. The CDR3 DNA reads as TGCGCCAGCAGCCAAACGCGGGACATCTACTCTGGAAACACCATATATTTT.

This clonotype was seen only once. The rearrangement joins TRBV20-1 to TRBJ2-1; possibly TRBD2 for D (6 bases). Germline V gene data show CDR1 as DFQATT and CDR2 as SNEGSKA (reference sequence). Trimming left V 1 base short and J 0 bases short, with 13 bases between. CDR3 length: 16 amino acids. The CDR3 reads CSARARGARSYNEQFF. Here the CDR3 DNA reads TGCAGTGCTAGAGCGCGCGGGGCACGCTCCTACAATGAGCAGTTCTTC.

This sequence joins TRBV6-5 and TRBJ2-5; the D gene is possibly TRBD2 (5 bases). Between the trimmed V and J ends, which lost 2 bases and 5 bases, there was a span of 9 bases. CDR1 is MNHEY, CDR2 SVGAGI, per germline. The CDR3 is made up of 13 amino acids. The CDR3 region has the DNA TGTGCCAGCAGTTACAGAGGGAAGGAGACCCAGTACTTC. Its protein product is CASSYRGKETQYF.

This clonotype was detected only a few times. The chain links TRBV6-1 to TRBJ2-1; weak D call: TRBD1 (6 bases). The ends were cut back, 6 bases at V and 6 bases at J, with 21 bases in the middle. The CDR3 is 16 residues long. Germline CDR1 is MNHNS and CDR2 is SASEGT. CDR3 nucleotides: TGTGCCAGCAGACTAACGCCACAGGGAGACGTCAATGAGCAGTTCTTC. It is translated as CASRLTPQGDVNEQFF.

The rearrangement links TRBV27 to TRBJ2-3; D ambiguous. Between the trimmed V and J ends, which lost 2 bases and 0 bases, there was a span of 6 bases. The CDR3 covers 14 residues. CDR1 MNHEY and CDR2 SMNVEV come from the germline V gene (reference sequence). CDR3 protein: CASSLAHSTDTQYF. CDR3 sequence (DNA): TGTGCCAGCAGTTTAGCACATAGCACAGATACGCAGTATTTT.